The next 22 T cell receptor beta chains were all read from a single sample in a study of cytotoxic CD8 clonotypes in ibrutinib-treated CLL. TCRdb keeps only in-frame clones here, not all; method: immunoSEQ multiplex PCR. This table has approximately 210,000 clones, approximately 72% appearing once. The specimen comprised PBMCs, sampled after 24 months of ibrutinib treatment. These receptors were taken from a human donor with chronic lymphocytic leukemia.

This chain joins TRBV9 and TRBJ2-4; possibly TRBD1 or TRBD2 for D (5 bases each). Between the trimmed V and J ends, which lost 0 bases and 8 bases, there was a span of 9 bases. The germline V gene has CDR1 SGDLS and CDR2 YYNGEE. The CDR3 consists of 13 residues. The CDR3 is CASSVDRGDIQYF. Written as DNA, the CDR3 is TGTGCCAGCAGCGTAGATAGGGGAGACATTCAGTACTTC.

The chain uses TRBV10-2 and TRBJ2-7; TRBD2 matches 13 bases. The CDR3 runs 16 residues. V lost 4 bases to trimming and J lost 4 bases; unmatched junction nucleotides: 7. Germline V lookup: CDR1 WSHSY, CDR2 SAAADI. The CDR3 nucleotides read TGCGCCAGCAGTGTGGATTGGACTAGCGGGAGTTACGAGCAGTACTTC. This codes for CASSVDWTSGSYEQYF.

This rearrangement joins TRBV6-5 to TRBJ1-2; D remains unclear. This CDR3 comprises 14 residues. Germline V gene lookup returns CDR1 MNHEY and CDR2 SVGAGI. V lost 3 bases and J lost 0, with 8 bases in between. The CDR3 loop reads CASSYGFSNYGYTF. CDR3 DNA: TGTGCCAGCAGTTATGGCTTCTCTAACTATGGCTACACCTTC.

A word on this clone: A read error may produce the germline difference seen at one junction end. The genes are TRBV7-7 and TRBJ2-7, with TRBD2 matching 10 bases. The CDR3 runs 16 residues. Germline CDR1 and CDR2: SSHAT and FNYEAQ (reference sequence). The CDR3 DNA reads as TGTGCTAGCAGCCCTCTGCCTAGCGGGAGCTCCTACGAGCAGTACTTC. As protein: CASSPLPSGSSYEQYF.

This clone was observed a handful of times. The V call is TRBV7-6, the J call TRBJ2-7; TRBD2 aligns across 8 bases. The CDR3 covers 16 residues. Germline loops: CDR1 SGHVS, CDR2 FNYEAQ. The V segment lost 7 bases and the J segment 6 bases; nucleotides outside the gene matches: 17. This CDR3 reads CASNILAVGVKVEQYF. In DNA form, the CDR3 reads TGTGCCAGCAATATACTAGCGGTAGGAGTGAAGGTCGAGCAGTACTTC.

The CDR3 region is CASTTGLSNTGELFF. The DNA of the CDR3 is TGTGCCAGCACGACAGGCCTCTCGAACACCGGGGAGCTGTTTTTT. This chain links TRBV28 with TRBJ2-2; TRBD1 might be the D (6 bases). The CDR3 totals 15 residues. V dropped 7 bases and J dropped 0 bases, with 12 bases sitting between them. The germline V gene encodes CDR1 MDHEN and CDR2 SYDVKM.

The gene calls are TRBV6-1 and TRBJ1-1, with D possibly being TRBD1 (6 bases). Germline CDR1 and CDR2: MNHNS and SASEGT. CDR3 length equals 15 residues. V lost 6 bases and J 0 bases, leaving 14 bases between the germline ends. CDR3 protein: CASRNPGTMNTEAFF. In nucleotides, the CDR3 is TGTGCCAGCAGGAATCCAGGGACAATGAACACTGAAGCTTTCTTT.

The chain recombines TRBV5-6 with TRBJ2-1, with D unresolved. The CDR3 covers 16 residues. Trimming removed 0 bases at V and 9 bases at J, with 19 bases between. The germline CDR1 and CDR2 sequences are SGHDT and YYEEEE. This CDR3 reads CASSLGPAEYMIEQFF. Here the CDR3 DNA reads TGTGCCAGCAGCTTGGGTCCGGCCGAGTACATGATTGAGCAGTTCTTC.

This clone appeared once. The chain is built from TRBV18 and TRBJ2-3; D perhaps matches TRBD2 (6 bases). The CDR3 length is 12 residues. The germline V gene has CDR1 KGHSH and CDR2 LQKENI. V lost 4 bases and J 6 bases, leaving 8 bases between the germline ends. This chain's CDR3 is CASSRLDDTQYF. CDR3 nucleotide sequence: TGTGCCAGCTCACGACTAGATGATACGCAGTATTTT.

The rearrangement links TRBV4-2 to TRBJ2-7; D may correspond to TRBD1 or TRBD2 (5 bases each). Germline values: CDR1 LGHNA, CDR2 YNFKEQ. Trimming stripped 1 base from V and 4 bases from J, with 23 bases between. The CDR3 is 18 amino acids. The CDR3 region has the DNA TGTGCCAGCAGCCAAGCGTCCCGCCTACTTAGGGACCATTACGAGCAGTACTTC. The encoded protein is CASSQASRLLRDHYEQYF.

V usage is TRBV7-8 and J usage is TRBJ2-5; TRBD2 matches at 8 bases. Unmatched junction bases numbered 7, after V lost 5 bases and J lost 2 bases. This CDR3 has 15 amino acids. Germline CDR1 is SGHVS and CDR2 is FQNEAQ. The CDR3 DNA is TGTGCCAGCAGCGAAAGACTAGCGCCTCAAGAGACCCAGTACTTC. Its protein is CASSERLAPQETQYF.

The V and J genes are TRBV9 and TRBJ2-5, with D hard to call. This CDR3 comprises 14 residues. V gave up 3 bases and J gave up 5 bases, with 14 bases separating them. Germline CDR1 reads SGDLS; CDR2 reads YYNGEE. CDR3 in DNA: TGTGCCAGCAGCGAAAGTTGGGTTGGGGAGACCCAGTACTTC. Encoded protein: CASSESWVGETQYF. The variable domain in full, completed from reference TRBV9 and TRBJ2-5, reads DSGVTQTPKHLITATGQRVTLRCSPRSGDLSVYWYQQSLDQGLQFLIQYYNGEERAKGNILERFSAQQFPDLHSELNLSSLELGDSALYFCASSESWVGETQYFGPGTRLLVL.

This rearrangement joins TRBV6-4 to TRBJ2-2, with 7 bases that match TRBD2. Germline CDR1 and CDR2: MRHNA and SNTAGT. The CDR3 loop spans 15 amino acids. The J segment lost 7 bases and the V segment lost 0 bases, leaving 5 bases of the junction unmatched. The CDR3, as DNA: TGTGCCAGCAGTGACTCGGGGACTAATCACGGGGAGCTGTTTTTT. It specifies CASSDSGTNHGELFF.

This clone was detected only a few times. The chain recombines TRBV7-9 with TRBJ2-1, with no clear D. The CDR3 has 14 residues. Per the germline V gene, CDR1 is SEHNR and CDR2 is FQNEAQ (reference sequence). V was trimmed by 6 bases and J by 7 bases, leaving 16 bases between them. The DNA of the CDR3 is TGTGCCAGCAGGTGGATAAGAGGCACGAATGAGCAGTTCTTC. Translation gives CASRWIRGTNEQFF.

The chain uses TRBV27 and TRBJ2-7; D is unclear. V was cut by 5 bases and J by 2 bases, with 10 bases left in between. Germline CDR1 is MNHEY and CDR2 is SMNVEV (reference sequence). The CDR3 extends over 13 amino acids. The CDR3 DNA is TGTGCCAGCAGTGCCAGGAGCGCCTACGAGCAGTACTTC. Residues: CASSARSAYEQYF.

The rearrangement uses TRBV28 and TRBJ2-1; 9 bases agree with TRBD2. This CDR3 contains 14 residues. With 4 bases clipped from V and 6 bases from J, the junction kept 4 bases outside the gene matches. CDR1 and CDR2 from the germline V gene are MDHEN and SYDVKM. The CDR3: CASSWLAGLNEQFF. The CDR3, as DNA: TGTGCCAGCAGTTGGCTAGCGGGACTCAATGAGCAGTTCTTC.

The chain joins TRBV30 to TRBJ1-5, with D maybe TRBD1 (5 bases). Germline-derived CDR1 and CDR2 are GTSNPN and SVGIG (reference sequence). The V and J ends lost 5 bases and 1 base respectively, with 9 bases between them. The CDR3 is made up of 13 amino acids. In DNA form, the CDR3 reads TGTGCCTGGGGCCGGGACAGCAATCAGCCCCAGCATTTT. It specifies CAWGRDSNQPQHF.

The chain employs TRBV6-5 and TRBJ2-3; D remains unclear. V lost 0 bases to trimming and J lost 0 bases, with 4 bases between them. The CDR3 is 14 amino acids. Looked up from germline, CDR1 is MNHEY and CDR2 is SVGAGI. The CDR3 coding sequence is TGTGCCAGCAGTTACTCGGCTAGCACAGATACGCAGTATTTT. Amino acid sequence: CASSYSASTDTQYF.

V gene TRBV4-3 combines with J gene TRBJ2-7, with 7 bases fitting TRBD1. Germline V gene data show CDR1 as LGHNA and CDR2 as YSLEER. The CDR3 is 15 residues long. Trimming cost V 2 bases and J 2 bases; bases outside gene matches: 6. CDR3: CASSQIPGQTYEQYF. The CDR3 nucleotides read TGCGCCAGCAGCCAAATCCCGGGACAGACCTACGAGCAGTACTTC.

The V call is TRBV5-8, the J call TRBJ2-5, with TRBD2 as a possible D gene (6 bases). The CDR3 length is 18 residues. The germline V gene has CDR1 SGHTS and CDR2 YDEGEE. V lost 4 bases and J 5 bases, leaving 27 bases between the germline ends. The CDR3 DNA reads as TGTGCCAGCAGCATATTGCGGGGCTCACCAATACAGAGGGAGACCCAGTACTTC. It translates to CASSILRGSPIQRETQYF. The whole variable domain, filled in from reference TRBV5-8 and TRBJ2-5, reads EAGVTQSPTHLIKTRGQQATLRCSPISGHTSVYWYQQALGLGLQFLLWYDEGEERNRGNFPPRFSGRQFPNYSSELNVNALELEDSALYLCASSILRGSPIQRETQYFGPGTRLLVL.

In nucleotides, the CDR3 is TGTGCCAGCAGCTTAGTGGCAGGGCCTGAAAAACTGTTTTTT. Amino acid sequence: CASSLVAGPEKLFF. The chain employs TRBV7-2 and TRBJ1-4; D might be TRBD1 (5 bases). CDR3 size: 14 residues. The ends were cut back, 1 base at V and 7 bases at J, with 10 bases in the middle. Germline V lookup: CDR1 SGHTA, CDR2 FQGNSA. Full variable domain (rest looked up from reference TRBV7-2 and TRBJ1-4): GAGVSQSPSNKVTEKGKDVELRCDPISGHTALYWYRQSLGQGLEFLIYFQGNSAPDKSGLPSDRFSAERTGGSVSTLTIQRTQQEDSAVYLCASSLVAGPEKLFFGSGTQLSVL.

The V and J genes are TRBV7-2 and TRBJ2-5; 13 bases are shared with TRBD2. The CDR3 has 16 amino acids. The V gene's germline CDR1 is SGHTA and CDR2 FQGNSA. V trimming: 6 bases; J trimming: 4 bases; junction bases outside the gene matches: 8. DNA for the CDR3: TGTGCCAGCAGTCGTACTAGCGGGAGGGCCGCAGAGACCCAGTACTTC. It yields the protein CASSRTSGRAAETQYF.